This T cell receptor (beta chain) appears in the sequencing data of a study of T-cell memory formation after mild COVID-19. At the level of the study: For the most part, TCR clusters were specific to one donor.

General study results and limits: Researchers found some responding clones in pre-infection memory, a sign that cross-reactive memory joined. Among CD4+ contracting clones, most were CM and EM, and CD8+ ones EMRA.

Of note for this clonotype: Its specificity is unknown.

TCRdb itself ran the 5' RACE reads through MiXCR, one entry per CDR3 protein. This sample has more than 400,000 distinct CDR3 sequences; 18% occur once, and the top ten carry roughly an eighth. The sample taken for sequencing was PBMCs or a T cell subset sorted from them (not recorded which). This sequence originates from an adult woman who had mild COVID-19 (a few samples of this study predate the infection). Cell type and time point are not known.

The CDR3 here is CAISGLAGGPTDTQYF. DNA for the CDR3: TGTGCCATCAGTGGACTAGCGGGAGGGCCCACAGATACGCAGTATTTT. This chain connects TRBV10-3 to TRBJ2-3; 14 positions agree with TRBD2. From germline, CDR1 is ENHRY and CDR2 SYGVKD. Trimming cost V 4 bases and J 2 bases; bases outside gene matches: 2. This CDR3 has 16 amino acids.